This paragraph covers one T cell receptor (beta chain) sequence. The data are from a study of blood T cell repertoires in COVID-19. Study-wide background: Samples representing acute and convalescent COVID-19 were sourced from the United States, Italy and Spain. T cells, B-cell-depleted T cells, or PBMCs supplied cDNA or gDNA.

Authors' processing steps: Amplification of reference gene primers was used by the study to estimate nucleated cell counts. Produced via immunoSEQ multiplex PCR; TCRdb's table is partial and in-frame only. Clone size and the V and J calls come from that table; the DNA yielded D and trimming. Found here are approximately 210,000 clones, around 80% of them singletons; the top ten hold roughly 12%. Trimming cost V 1 base and J 5 bases, with 14 bases left between them. The germline V gene encodes CDR1 ENHRY and CDR2 SYGVKD. This CDR3 has 15 residues. The source of this sequence is a woman in her thirties or forties with acute or convalescent COVID-19. The chain combines TRBV10-3 with TRBJ2-5; D is perhaps TRBD2 (5 bases). Source material: peripheral blood. The CDR3 loop reads CAISEFDPSMETQYF. CDR3 in DNA: TGTGCCATCAGTGAGTTCGACCCTAGCATGGAGACCCAGTACTTC.